The 22 T cell receptor beta chains reported below all come from one sample, sequenced in a study of blood T cell repertoires in COVID-19. The table came from immunoSEQ multiplex PCR; TCRdb's copy has only in-frame clones and leaves some out. This table holds 25,000 to 35,000 clones, 70% to 85% found once. Specimen: peripheral blood. The source is a human donor in a cohort sampled during active COVID-19.

The chain recombines TRBV10-3 with TRBJ2-1, with TRBD1 matching 8 bases. CDR1 is ENHRY and CDR2 is SYGVKD in the germline V gene. The CDR3 runs 15 residues. Trimming removed 2 bases from V and 7 bases from J; junction bases left unmatched: 7. CDR3 in amino acids: CAISERQGAGNEQFF. CDR3 DNA sequence: TGTGCCATCAGTGAGAGGCAGGGGGCTGGGAATGAGCAGTTCTTC.

There are a few counts of this clone. This chain links TRBV2 with TRBJ1-5; TRBD1 aligns across 7 bases. Trimming took 5 bases from V and 2 from J; bases not matched to a gene: 3. The CDR3 has 14 residues. Looked up from germline, CDR1 is SNHLY and CDR2 is FYNNEI. The CDR3 here is CASSRQGGNQPQHF. The CDR3 DNA reads as TGTGCCAGCAGTCGACAGGGAGGCAATCAGCCCCAGCATTTT.

This chain links TRBV6-2 or TRBV6-3 with TRBJ2-5; D is uncertain. The germline V gene encodes CDR1 MNHEY and CDR2 SVGEGT. The V and J ends lost 6 bases and 1 base respectively, with 12 bases between them. The CDR3 contains 14 residues. In DNA form, the CDR3 reads TGTGCCAGCAGCCCCCATGACATCCAAGAGACCCAGTACTTC. As protein: CASSPHDIQETQYF.

V and J are TRBV4-1 and TRBJ2-1; 10 bases match TRBD2. This CDR3 contains 16 residues. CDR1 is MGHRA and CDR2 is YSYEKL in the germline V gene. The V and J ends lost 5 bases and 5 bases, in that order; junction bases with no gene match: 9. The CDR3 loop reads CASSSRTSGAHNEQFF. The CDR3 DNA is TGCGCCAGCAGCTCCCGAACTAGCGGGGCCCACAATGAGCAGTTCTTC.

The chain is built from TRBV11-2 and TRBJ2-2; 7 nucleotides align to TRBD1. The CDR3 has 15 residues. The junction had 9 bases not matched to a gene; V was cut back by 5 bases and J by 6 bases. Looked up from germline, CDR1 is SGHAT and CDR2 is FQNNGV. This chain's CDR3 is CASSHQGQGAGELFF. The CDR3 DNA sequence: TGTGCCAGCAGCCATCAAGGGCAGGGGGCCGGGGAGCTGTTTTTT.

The gene calls are TRBV19 and TRBJ2-3, with TRBD1 matching over 8 bases. This CDR3 has 13 amino acids. With V trimmed by 5 bases and J by 4 bases, 2 bases remained unmatched. Germline CDR1 and CDR2: LNHDA and SQIVND (reference sequence). The CDR3 protein is CASSLDRADTQYF. CDR3 in DNA: TGTGCCAGTAGTCTGGACAGGGCAGATACGCAGTATTTT.

The chain links TRBV20-1 to TRBJ2-2, with TRBD1 identical over 8 bases. The CDR3 contains 16 residues. CDR1 is DFQATT and CDR2 is SNEGSKA in the germline V gene (reference sequence). Losses at the gene ends were 3 bases for V and 4 bases for J; bases not matched to a gene: 10. Here the CDR3 reads CSASFRQGSSTGELFF. The CDR3 DNA reads TGCAGTGCTAGTTTTCGACAGGGGAGTAGCACCGGGGAGCTGTTTTTT.

The chain links TRBV5-6 to TRBJ1-1; no clear D. V was trimmed by 5 bases and J by 1 base, leaving 15 bases between them. Germline-derived CDR1 and CDR2 are SGHDT and YYEEEE. This CDR3 is built from 15 residues. The CDR3 here is CASRLRSARNTEAFF. The CDR3, as DNA: TGTGCCAGCAGATTGAGATCTGCCAGGAACACTGAAGCTTTCTTT. Full variable domain (outside the CDR3, taken from reference TRBV5-6 and TRBJ1-1): DAGVTQSPTHLIKTRGQQVTLRCSPKSGHDTVSWYQQALGQGPQFIFQYYEEEERQRGNFPDRFSGHQFPNYSSELNVNALLLGDSALYLCASRLRSARNTEAFFGQGTRLTVV.

The chain has TRBV5-1 and TRBJ1-1; TRBD1 matches 8 bases. The length of the CDR3 is 17 residues. V was clipped by 1 base and J by 5 bases; unmatched bases: 13. Germline V lookup: CDR1 SGHRS, CDR2 YFSETQ. For the CDR3, the DNA is TGCGCCAGCAGCTTGTTCGACAGGGGTTCTTCGGGAACTGAAGCTTTCTTT. Translation gives CASSLFDRGSSGTEAFF.

The chain links TRBV7-3 to TRBJ2-3; D unclear. Germline V gene lookup returns CDR1 SGHTA and CDR2 FQGTGA. The CDR3 covers 15 residues. The ends were cut back, 5 bases at V and 3 bases at J, with 15 bases in the middle. The CDR3 reads CASSRALMKTDTQYF. The CDR3 region has the DNA TGTGCCAGCAGCCGCGCTCTGATGAAAACAGATACGCAGTATTTT.

This clone turned up a few times. V and J are TRBV24-1 and TRBJ2-7, with TRBD1 matching over 10 bases. With 10 bases clipped from V and 5 bases from J, the junction kept 10 bases outside the gene matches. In germline, CDR1 is KGHDR, CDR2 SFDVKD. The CDR3 contains 14 residues. The CDR3 nucleotides read TGTGCCACGCTGGCGGACAGGGGGTCCCACGAGCAGTACTTC. Protein product: CATLADRGSHEQYF.

The chain links TRBV2 to TRBJ2-3; 11 bases match TRBD2. Losses at the gene ends were 6 bases for V and 2 bases for J; bases not matched to a gene: 13. CDR1 is SNHLY, CDR2 FYNNEI, per germline. The length of the CDR3 is 18 residues. The chain's CDR3 is CASRQTRTSGYHTDTQYF. For the CDR3, the DNA is TGTGCCAGCAGACAAACGCGGACTAGCGGGTATCACACAGATACGCAGTATTTT.

The V and J genes are TRBV7-9 and TRBJ2-7; D not certain. The germline V and J ends were trimmed by 4 bases and 3 bases, with 4 bases remaining between them. The V gene's germline CDR1 is SEHNR and CDR2 FQNEAQ (reference sequence). The CDR3 spans 11 residues. CDR3 amino acids: CASSSYYEQYF. The CDR3 DNA follows: TGTGCCAGCAGCTCCTACTACGAGCAGTACTTC.

The rearrangement uses TRBV5-1 and TRBJ2-7; TRBD2 aligns across 12 bases. The germline gives CDR1 SGHRS, CDR2 YFSETQ. The J segment lost 12 bases and the V segment lost 0 bases, leaving 10 bases of the junction unmatched. This CDR3 is 15 amino acids long. CDR3 region: CASSLEMASGGAVYF. CDR3 bases: TGCGCCAGCAGCTTGGAGATGGCTAGCGGGGGGGCGGTGTACTTC. The full variable domain, with the rest looked up from reference TRBV5-1 and TRBJ2-7, is KAGVTQTPRYLIKTRGQQVTLSCSPISGHRSVSWYQQTPGQGLQFLFEYFSETQRNKGNFPGRFSGRQFSNSRSEMNVSTLELGDSALYLCASSLEMASGGAVYFGPGTRLTVT.

This sequence joins TRBV2 and TRBJ1-2; no clear D gene. Trimming shortened V by 6 bases and J by 4 bases, and 15 bases separated the two germline ends. The germline gives CDR1 SNHLY, CDR2 FYNNEI. This CDR3 contains 14 residues. The CDR3 loop is CASRKAQDFYGYTF. CDR3 sequence (DNA): TGTGCCAGCAGAAAAGCCCAGGACTTCTATGGCTACACCTTC. Based on the CDR3 plus reference TRBV2 and TRBJ1-2, the full variable domain is EPEVTQTPSHQVTQMGQEVILRCVPISNHLYFYWYRQILGQKVEFLVSFYNNEISEKSEIFDDQFSVERPDGSNFTLKIRSTKLEDSAMYFCASRKAQDFYGYTFGSGTRLTVV.

This chain connects TRBV19 to TRBJ2-3; D is undetermined. The CDR3 extends over 13 amino acids. Germline values: CDR1 LNHDA, CDR2 SQIVND (reference sequence). Trimming took 1 base from V and 4 from J, leaving 6 bases between them. The CDR3 nucleotides are TGTGCCAGTAGTATAGGACAAGCAGATACGCAGTATTTT. Amino acids: CASSIGQADTQYF.

CDR3 sequence: CASSLLTGTPYNEQFF. CDR3 DNA: TGTGCCAGCAGTTTATTAACCGGGACACCTTACAATGAGCAGTTCTTC. The chain joins TRBV27 to TRBJ2-1; weak D call: TRBD1 (6 bases). Germline values: CDR1 MNHEY, CDR2 SMNVEV (reference sequence). The CDR3 loop spans 16 amino acids. The V gene lost 1 base and the J gene lost 4 bases, with 14 bases spanning the gap.

The J gene is TRBJ1-2, the V gene TRBV19; 9 bases agree with TRBD1. The CDR3 runs 15 residues. Trimming removed 1 base from V and 8 bases from J; junction bases left unmatched: 8. CDR1 LNHDA and CDR2 SQIVND come from the germline V gene (reference sequence). CDR3 sequence reads: CASSIGGGTGLGYTF. For the CDR3, the DNA is TGTGCCAGTAGTATAGGCGGGGGGACAGGGCTCGGCTACACCTTC.

J is TRBJ1-1 and V is TRBV19, with 8 positions matching TRBD1. The CDR3 loop spans 17 amino acids. CDR1 is LNHDA and CDR2 is SQIVND in the germline V gene (reference sequence). Trimming removed 1 base from V and 2 bases from J; junction bases left unmatched: 9. CDR3 residues: CASSIGWQGALNTEAFF. CDR3 nucleotides: TGTGCCAGTAGTATAGGGTGGCAGGGGGCTCTTAACACTGAAGCTTTCTTT.

This clone was counted once. The gene calls are TRBV6-5 and TRBJ2-2, with 9 bases fitting TRBD1. This CDR3 has 14 residues. The germline V gene encodes CDR1 MNHEY and CDR2 SVGAGI. V trimming: 6 bases; J trimming: 1 base; junction bases outside the gene matches: 0. In DNA form, the CDR3 reads TGTGCCAGCAGGGGACAGGGGAACACCGGGGAGCTGTTTTTT. Amino acids: CASRGQGNTGELFF.

V gene TRBV3-1 (or the pseudogene TRBV3-2) combines with J gene TRBJ1-1; possibly TRBD1 for D (5 bases). Trimming cost V 5 bases and J 4 bases, with 20 bases left between them. Germline assignment: CDR1 LGHDT and CDR2 YNNKEL (reference sequence). The CDR3 is made up of 16 amino acids. The CDR3 spells CASSENVPGSRTEAFF. CDR3 nucleotides: TGTGCCAGCAGCGAAAATGTTCCAGGGTCGCGCACTGAAGCTTTCTTT.

CDR3 residues: CASSRQPLNEKLFF. DNA for the CDR3: TGTGCCAGCAGCAGACAGCCCCTCAATGAAAAACTGTTTTTT. This chain joins TRBV7-2 and TRBJ1-4; perhaps TRBD1 as D (5 bases). The V and J ends lost 5 bases and 5 bases respectively, with 12 bases between them. The CDR3 contains 14 residues. Germline V gene lookup returns CDR1 SGHTA and CDR2 FQGNSA. Looking up the rest from reference TRBV7-2 and TRBJ1-4 gives the full variable domain: GAGVSQSPSNKVTEKGKDVELRCDPISGHTALYWYRQSLGQGLEFLIYFQGNSAPDKSGLPSDRFSAERTGGSVSTLTIQRTQQEDSAVYLCASSRQPLNEKLFFGSGTQLSVL.